A single sample gave rise to the 2 T cell receptor beta chains below, sequenced in a study of Graves' ophthalmopathy and Graves' hyperthyroidism. For repertoire sequencing, the TCR beta CDR3 regions were amplified from RNA transcripts. Amplification began with first-round RT-PCR using HTBI primers, then second-round multiplex PCR was performed. Each CDR3 protein gets one entry after TCRdb re-called the multiplex PCR reads with MiXCR. The sample contains hundreds of thousands of distinct CDR3 sequences, about 22% of which appear only once. The sequencing input was peripheral blood. The receptor set was obtained from a woman aged 45-65 years with Graves' ophthalmopathy.

This clonotype has a count of ten or more. The V and J genes are TRBV19 and TRBJ1-2; D remains unclear. This CDR3 is 10 amino acids long. V lost 10 bases to trimming and J lost 14 bases, with 17 bases between them. Germline values: CDR1 LNHDA, CDR2 SQIVND (reference sequence). CDR3 protein: CATTGRKYTF. CDR3 bases: TGTGCCACCACCGGCAGGAAGTATACCTTC.

This clonotype came up once. This may arise from a read error, as a much more abundant clone is one base away. V and J are TRBV27 and TRBJ1-1; TRBD1 matches 9 bases. Per the germline V gene, CDR1 is MNHEY and CDR2 is SMNVEV (reference sequence). The CDR3 covers 12 residues. CDR3 protein: CASSTGGTGAFF. The CDR3 DNA reads as TGTGCCAGCAGTACAGGGGGCACTGGAGCTTTCTTT.